This T cell receptor beta chain is from a study of T-cell reconstitution after alpha-beta-depleted transplantation in children. A library of TCRbeta sequences, prepared with unique molecular identifiers, was generated. TCRdb itself ran the PCR reads through MiXCR, one entry per CDR3 protein. Among around 360,000 distinct CDR3 sequences listed, around a tenth were seen once. CDR3 length: 15 amino acids. Germline V gene sequence: CDR1 SGHTA, CDR2 FQGTGA. V gave up 0 bases and J gave up 1 base, with 8 bases separating them. V gene TRBV7-3 combines with J gene TRBJ2-3; D remains unclear. The source is a human donor who donated a stem cell graft to a child with acute lymphoblastic leukemia. This material consisted of PBMCs from the stem cell graft donor, taken from the stem cell graft. This CDR3 reads CASSLTYGGTDTQYF. The DNA for the CDR3 is TGTGCCAGCAGCTTAACGTATGGCGGCACAGATACGCAGTATTTT.